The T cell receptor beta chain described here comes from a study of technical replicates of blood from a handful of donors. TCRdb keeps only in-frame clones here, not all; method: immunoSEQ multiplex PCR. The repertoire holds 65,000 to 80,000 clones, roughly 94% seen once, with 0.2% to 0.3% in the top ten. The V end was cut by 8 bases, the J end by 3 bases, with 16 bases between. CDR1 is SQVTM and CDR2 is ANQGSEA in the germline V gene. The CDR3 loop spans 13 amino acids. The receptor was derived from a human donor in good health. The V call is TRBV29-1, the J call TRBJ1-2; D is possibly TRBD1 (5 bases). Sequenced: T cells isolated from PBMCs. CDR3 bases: TGCAGCACGGCGGACGGGGGGGACTATGGCTACACCTTC. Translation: CSTADGGDYGYTF.